These 29 T cell receptor beta chains came from one sample sequenced in a study of cytomegalovirus exposure and HLA in healthy donors. PCR used 60 Vbeta primers and 13 Jbeta primers. Assay used: immunoSEQ multiplex PCR; TCRdb lists only in-frame clones, some missing. The data hold about 160,000 clones, with about 82% observed a single time. The sample taken for sequencing was PBMCs. These receptors were collected from a woman aged 50 to 60 in good health and CMV-seropositive.

This chain links TRBV27 with TRBJ2-3; 10 positions agree with TRBD2. This CDR3 has 16 residues. Germline loops: CDR1 MNHEY, CDR2 SMNVEV (reference sequence). Trimming took 4 bases from V and 5 from J; bases not matched to a gene: 9. The CDR3 coding sequence is TGTGCCAGCAGTTACCGGCTAACTAGCGGGGTAGATACGCAGTATTTT. This sequence encodes CASSYRLTSGVDTQYF.

As DNA, the CDR3 is TGTGCCAGCAGTCCTTCTGGAGGAATGAACACTGAAGCTTTCTTT. It codes for CASSPSGGMNTEAFF. The genes are TRBV28 and TRBJ1-1; unclear D gene. V was cut by 5 bases and J by 0 bases, with 13 bases left in between. CDR1 is MDHEN and CDR2 is SYDVKM in the germline V gene. This CDR3 region has 15 residues.

The CDR3 reads CASSVAPSYEQYF. CDR3 nucleotide sequence: TGTGCCAGCAGCGTAGCCCCATCCTACGAGCAGTACTTC. The chain recombines TRBV9 with TRBJ2-7; unclear D gene. V shed 0 bases and J shed 1 base, with 5 bases lying between them. The CDR3 totals 13 residues. The germline V gene has CDR1 SGDLS and CDR2 YYNGEE.

The chain uses TRBV28 and TRBJ1-1; D remains unclear. CDR1 is MDHEN and CDR2 is SYDVKM in the germline V gene. The CDR3 has 14 amino acids. With 7 bases removed from V and 5 bases from J, the gap between germline ends came to 17 bases. The CDR3: CASIPTGGWTEAFF. In nucleotides, the CDR3 is TGTGCCAGCATCCCGACGGGAGGGTGGACTGAAGCTTTCTTT.

The J gene is TRBJ2-1, the V gene TRBV11-2; D uncertain. Germline V gives CDR1 SGHAT, CDR2 FQNNGV. CDR3 length: 13 residues. V was cut by 4 bases and J by 6 bases, with 10 bases left in between. Here the CDR3 reads CASSSSNLNEQFF. Here the CDR3 DNA reads TGTGCCAGCAGCTCCAGTAATCTCAATGAGCAGTTCTTC.

This clone was seen only once. The rearrangement links TRBV4-2 to TRBJ1-3; D might be TRBD1 (5 bases). The CDR3 totals 16 residues. V gave up 3 bases and J gave up 4 bases, with 16 bases separating them. The germline V gene has CDR1 LGHNA and CDR2 YNFKEQ. The CDR3 region has the DNA TGTGCCAGCAGCCATCATGGGGGGACGTTCGGAAACACCATATATTTT. Its translation: CASSHHGGTFGNTIYF.

This chain connects TRBV5-1 to TRBJ1-1, with D tentatively TRBD1 (6 bases). The ends were cut back, 1 base at V and 0 bases at J, with 10 bases in the middle. CDR1 and CDR2 from the germline V gene are SGHRS and YFSETQ. The CDR3 is 15 amino acids. Here the CDR3 reads CASSLSGQLNTEAFF. DNA for the CDR3: TGCGCCAGCAGCTTGAGTGGACAGTTGAACACTGAAGCTTTCTTT. Full variable domain (remainder filled in from reference TRBV5-1 and TRBJ1-1): KAGVTQTPRYLIKTRGQQVTLSCSPISGHRSVSWYQQTPGQGLQFLFEYFSETQRNKGNFPGRFSGRQFSNSRSEMNVSTLELGDSALYLCASSLSGQLNTEAFFGQGTRLTVV.

The rearrangement uses TRBV5-6 and TRBJ1-5; D gene unclear. The length of the CDR3 is 14 residues. V lost 3 bases, J lost 1 base, and 8 bases lay in between. The germline CDR1 and CDR2 sequences are SGHDT and YYEEEE. As DNA, the CDR3 is TGTGCCAGCAGCTCTCCGCGGAGCAATCAGCCCCAGCATTTT. Translating gives CASSSPRSNQPQHF.

The chain employs TRBV6-1 and TRBJ1-2; D gene unclear. The length of the CDR3 is 14 residues. Germline CDR1 and CDR2: MNHNS and SASEGT. V gave up 3 bases and J gave up 2 bases, with 10 bases separating them. The CDR3 spells CASSERNGNYGYTF. The DNA for the CDR3 is TGTGCCAGCAGTGAGAGGAACGGGAACTATGGCTACACCTTC.

This chain uses TRBV19 with TRBJ1-1; the match to TRBD1 covers 11 bases. CDR3 length equals 15 residues. The germline V gene has CDR1 LNHDA and CDR2 SQIVND (reference sequence). J gave up 6 bases and V 5 bases, and 8 bases lay outside the gene matches. The CDR3 loop reads CASSYGQGAYPEAFF. CDR3 nucleotides: TGTGCCAGTAGTTACGGACAGGGGGCTTATCCTGAAGCTTTCTTT.

V is TRBV7-9 and J is TRBJ1-2; D unclear. V lost 1 base to trimming and J lost 3 bases, with 6 bases between them. The CDR3 contains 13 residues. The V gene's germline CDR1 is SEHNR and CDR2 FQNEAQ (reference sequence). For the CDR3, the DNA is TGTGCCAGCAGCTTAGGCAACTACTATGGCTACACCTTC. Translated, it gives CASSLGNYYGYTF.

The rearrangement links TRBV11-2 to TRBJ2-1; D is perhaps TRBD2 (5 bases). Germline V gene data show CDR1 as SGHAT and CDR2 as FQNNGV. V was pared by 5 bases and J by 5 bases, with 7 bases between. This CDR3 has 12 amino acids. The CDR3 bases are TGTGCCAGCAGCCGGGAAGACAATGAGCAGTTCTTC. It specifies CASSREDNEQFF.

The chain uses TRBV11-1 and TRBJ2-4; TRBD1 is a possible D gene (7 bases). V gave up 5 bases and J gave up 7 bases, with 21 bases separating them. In germline, CDR1 is SGHAT, CDR2 FQDESV (reference sequence). The CDR3 sequence is 16 residues long. In DNA, the CDR3 is TGTGCCAGCAGCCCCCTCGCTGACAGGGAGGTCAACATTCAGTACTTC. Its translation is CASSPLADREVNIQYF.

The chain recombines TRBV7-2 with TRBJ2-3; tentative D call: TRBD1 (6 bases). The CDR3 is 15 residues long. Germline CDR1 reads SGHTA; CDR2 reads FQGNSA. Between the trimmed V and J ends, which lost 4 bases and 2 bases, there was a span of 13 bases. The CDR3 spells CASSSQGIITDTQYF. CDR3 DNA sequence: TGTGCCAGCAGCTCGCAGGGGATTATCACAGATACGCAGTATTTT.

Note on this clone: At one end, the junction sequence differs from germline, possibly due to a read error. The rearrangement joins TRBV11-1 to TRBJ1-6; 7 nucleotides align to TRBD1. The germline gives CDR1 SGHAT, CDR2 FQDESV (reference sequence). This CDR3 has 14 residues. In nucleotides, the CDR3 is TGTACCAGCAGCTTAACAGGGGTTGATTCACCCCTCCACTTT. This gives the protein CTSSLTGVDSPLHF.

The V gene is TRBV7-2, the J gene TRBJ2-7; a possible D gene is TRBD1 (5 bases). Between the trimmed V and J ends, which lost 5 bases and 4 bases, there was a span of 12 bases. The CDR3 is 13 residues long. Germline-derived CDR1 and CDR2 are SGHTA and FQGNSA. CDR3 coding DNA: TGTGCCAGCAGCCCCCGACAGCCATACGAGCAGTACTTC. This codes for CASSPRQPYEQYF.

The CDR3 spells CSARGLRDGELFF. The CDR3, as DNA: TGCAGCGCCCGAGGACTAAGGGACGGGGAGCTGTTTTTT. The chain combines TRBV29-1 with TRBJ2-2, with D possibly TRBD2 on 6 matching bases. This CDR3 spans 13 amino acids. Trimming removed 7 bases from V and 7 bases from J, with 16 bases in between. The germline V gene encodes CDR1 SQVTM and CDR2 ANQGSEA.

The V call is TRBV7-2, the J call TRBJ1-1; D is undetermined. This CDR3 has 14 amino acids. The V gene's germline CDR1 is SGHTA and CDR2 FQGNSA. Trimming stripped 2 bases from V and 6 bases from J, with 13 bases between. CDR3 in DNA: TGTGCCAGCAGCTTATCCCCCCTACTTTCTGAAGCTTTCTTT. It translates to CASSLSPLLSEAFF.

The sample holds one count of this clone. The chain is built from TRBV20-1 and TRBJ2-7; weak D call: TRBD1 (6 bases). This CDR3 has 11 amino acids. V lost 5 bases and J 3 bases, leaving 8 bases between the germline ends. Germline V gives CDR1 DFQATT, CDR2 SNEGSKA (reference sequence). Written as DNA, the CDR3 is TGCAGTGCTCCAGGGGTCTACGAGCAGTACTTC. Translation: CSAPGVYEQYF.

The chain employs TRBV7-2 and TRBJ2-5, with 8 nucleotides matching TRBD2. V shed 5 bases, J shed 1 base, and the junction held 12 bases outside the gene matches. Germline CDR1 is SGHTA and CDR2 is FQGNSA. CDR3 length: 17 amino acids. This chain's CDR3 is CASSTLPPTSGQETQYF. The CDR3 nucleotides read TGTGCCAGCAGCACGCTACCTCCCACTAGCGGCCAAGAGACCCAGTACTTC.

The J gene is TRBJ2-1, the V gene TRBV5-4, with 10 bases lining up with TRBD2. CDR1 and CDR2 (germline): SGHNT, YYREEE (reference sequence). This CDR3 spans 15 amino acids. Trimming at V came to 2 bases and at J to 6 bases, leaving 5 bases not matched to a gene. DNA for the CDR3: TGTGCCAGCAGCTTCCTAGCGGGAGTTGTCAATGAGCAGTTCTTC. Translated: CASSFLAGVVNEQFF.

CDR3 bases: TGTGCCAGCAGCCAAGGACAGGGCTATTCTGGAAAACTGTTTTTT. Its protein product is CASSQGQGYSGKLFF. This sequence joins TRBV27 and TRBJ1-4; 8 bases fit TRBD1. V trimming: 6 bases; J trimming: 10 bases; junction bases outside the gene matches: 13. CDR3 size: 15 residues. Germline values: CDR1 MNHEY, CDR2 SMNVEV (reference sequence).

The rearrangement uses TRBV5-1 and TRBJ2-2; tentatively, D is TRBD1 (6 bases). Germline assignment: CDR1 SGHRS and CDR2 YFSETQ. The CDR3 loop spans 14 amino acids. With 4 bases removed from V and 4 bases from J, the gap between germline ends came to 11 bases. The CDR3 reads CASSETGITGELFF. The DNA for the CDR3 is TGCGCCAGCAGCGAGACAGGAATCACCGGGGAGCTGTTTTTT.

The chain links TRBV7-2 to TRBJ1-2, with D possibly TRBD1 on 6 matching bases. Trimming stripped 5 bases from V and 4 bases from J, with 23 bases between. CDR1 is SGHTA, CDR2 FQGNSA, per germline. The CDR3 runs to 17 residues. The CDR3 sequence: CASSPESSSGGFYGYTF. The CDR3 DNA reads as TGTGCCAGCAGCCCAGAATCCTCGTCTGGGGGCTTCTATGGCTACACCTTC.

This rearrangement joins TRBV6-1 to TRBJ2-1; D not resolved. Germline V gene lookup returns CDR1 MNHNS and CDR2 SASEGT. V lost 5 bases, J lost 4 bases, and 15 bases lay in between. There are 15 residues in the CDR3. The CDR3 spells CASSPAPELYNEQFF. The CDR3 nucleotides read TGTGCCAGCAGTCCCGCCCCTGAACTTTACAATGAGCAGTTCTTC.

The V and J genes are TRBV18 and TRBJ1-1; D unresolved. Germline V gene lookup returns CDR1 KGHSH and CDR2 LQKENI. CDR3 length equals 14 residues. V lost 3 bases, J lost 1 base, and 9 bases lay in between. CDR3 sequence (DNA): TGTGCCAGCTCACCCTACCCGGGGAACACTGAAGCTTTCTTT. Its translation: CASSPYPGNTEAFF. Full variable domain (missing parts from reference TRBV18 and TRBJ1-1): NAGVMQNPRHLVRRRGQEARLRCSPMKGHSHVYWYRQLPEEGLKFMVYLQKENIIDESGMPKERFSAEFPKEGPSILRIQQVVRGDSAAYFCASSPYPGNTEAFFGQGTRLTVV.

The chain couples TRBV11-2 to TRBJ1-1; 7 bases fit TRBD1. The length of the CDR3 is 13 residues. V lost 6 bases and J lost 1; bases outside the gene matches: 2. Germline loops: CDR1 SGHAT, CDR2 FQNNGV. The CDR3 loop is CASSRQGNTEAFF. CDR3 sequence (DNA): TGTGCCAGCAGTCGACAGGGGAACACTGAAGCTTTCTTT. Combining the CDR3 with reference TRBV11-2 and TRBJ1-1 gives the whole variable domain EAGVAQSPRYKIIEKRQSVAFWCNPISGHATLYWYQQILGQGPKLLIQFQNNGVVDDSQLPKDRFSAERLKGVDSTLKIQPAKLEDSAVYLCASSRQGNTEAFFGQGTRLTVV.

The CDR3 reads CASSLDSRNSPLHF. CDR3 coding DNA: TGCGCCAGCAGCCTTGACAGTCGTAATTCACCCCTCCACTTT. The rearrangement links TRBV5-1 to TRBJ1-6, with D possibly matching TRBD1 (5 bases). The CDR3 length is 14 residues. V gave up 4 bases and J gave up 6 bases, with 11 bases separating them. Germline V lookup: CDR1 SGHRS, CDR2 YFSETQ.

The chain recombines TRBV6-5 with TRBJ1-4; D uncertain. Per the germline V gene, CDR1 is MNHEY and CDR2 is SVGAGI. Trimming cost V 0 bases and J 2 bases, with 7 bases left between them. This CDR3 region has 15 residues. The chain's CDR3 is CASSYSRGTNEKLFF. For the CDR3, the DNA is TGTGCCAGCAGTTACTCCCGGGGTACTAATGAAAAACTGTTTTTT.